Here is one T cell receptor (beta chain) with its context. The antigen remains undetermined. These data belong to a study of cytomegalovirus exposure and HLA in healthy donors. Study-wide results and caveats: HLA alleles were associated with some 17,000 TCR beta sequences in a later analysis at 0.05 false discovery rate.

V shed 5 bases and J 5 bases; nucleotides not matched to a gene: 6. The length of the CDR3 is 14 residues. Germline loops: CDR1 SGHVS, CDR2 FQNEAQ. Primers for the PCR totalled 60 Vbeta and 13 Jbeta. Some clones are missing from TCRdb's copy, which holds only in-frame ones; the method was immunoSEQ multiplex PCR. The sample has 35,000 to 50,000 clones. The sequence was obtained from a woman aged 25-40 years in good health and CMV-seropositive. Sequencing was done on a sample of PBMCs. The chain combines TRBV7-8 with TRBJ1-5, with TRBD1 matching 7 bases. The CDR3 DNA follows: TGTGCCAGCAGCCGCGGGACAGCAGATCAGCCCCAGCATTTT. This sequence encodes CASSRGTADQPQHF.